The entry below gives a single TCR beta chain sequence along with its context. The count of this clonotype is one. Its antigen remains undetermined. Per-base quality was not reported, and no clone a single base away is much larger than it. A single read offers scant evidence. The entry originates in a study of draining lymph node invasion in breast cancer (dated by TCRdb to 2020 to 2022). General notes on the study: Histology and cytokeratin immunohistochemistry were used to diagnose nodal metastasis, and EpCAM/CD45 flow cytometry was used to confirm the diagnosis. From every patient, the primary tumor plus matched non-invaded and tumor-invaded tumor-draining lymph nodes were collected, and both Treg and Tconv subsets were profiled. Lymph nodes from roughly five patients were covered by the separate targeted TCR sequencing, and for three of those patients the primary tumors were sequenced as well. A separate targeted assay used bulk TCR-beta CDR3 sequencing to compare sorted memory regulatory T cells with memory conventional CD4 T cells across breast cancer tissues.

Memory regulatory T cells were isolated by sorting for CD4+ CD45RA- CD25high cells. Each tumor-draining lymph node was classified as non-invaded if metastatic tumor cells were absent and as invaded if metastatic tumor cells were present. Before staining and sorting, a Miltenyi Pan T Cell isolation kit was used to pre-enrich the T cells. Primary tumors were characterized by immunohistochemistry for estrogen receptor, progesterone receptor, HER2 and Ki-67. Fresh surgical tissue was processed within a few hours after surgery by being cut into small fragments. Tissue fragments were enzymatically digested with Liberase TL plus DNase for over 15 minutes and were then filtered through a 40-micrometer strainer. After DAPI live/dead staining, cells were sorted on a BD FACS Aria II, reaching about 98-99% purity. Sorted cells were lysed in TCL buffer and RNA was purified with a Norgen Single Cell RNA purification kit including DNase treatment.

Library creation used bulk RNA-seq. TCRdb shows the sequencer as Illumina HiSeq 2500. Turning to the authors' computational methods: For the separate targeted TCR-seq dataset, MiXCR version 2.1.5 with default parameters extracted and quantified CDR3 sequences from raw reads. The separate targeted TCR-seq dataset defined each TCR-beta clone by its combination of V gene, J gene and CDR3 sequence. The separate targeted TCR-seq dataset was filtered by first dropping clones with fewer than three counts and then keeping only the 90% most strongly expressed clones in each sample. In the separate targeted TCR-seq dataset, Treg-Tconv overlap was calculated per tissue as the number of shared clones divided by the total number of Treg clones, multiplied by 100. The public reads were run again by TCRdb, first through fastp at Q25 and then through MiXCR, and only productive beta chains were kept. Under each unique CDR3 protein, matching rows form one entry showing the most common genes and DNA. It is TCRdb's table, rather than the study itself, that gives the V and J calls and clone size. The sample table records about 2,600 distinct CDR3 sequences; around 59% of these occur just once. The ten biggest clones cover less than 3% of the sample.

Study-wide findings and limitations: Detection of some of the top 100 tumor clones in both invaded and non-invaded nodes suggests recirculation between tumor and draining nodes. Tracking the tumor top-100 clones was possible in just a couple of patients. Per tissue, roughly 14-22% of Treg TCRs were found to be shared with Tconvs, and this sharing was interpreted as suggesting peripheral Treg induction. According to the targeted TCR-seq data, Tregs appeared to be more clonally expanded than Tconvs in every tissue, and both subsets had lower diversity in tumor than in lymph nodes. TCRs shared between the Treg and Tconv subsets were viewed as suggestive of, but not proof of, a common clonal origin. The data could not resolve whether Treg conversion took place in a given organ or whether converted Tregs recirculated between nodes and tumor.

Sequences MNHEY (CDR1) and SVGAGI (CDR2) are obtained from the germline V gene. V loses 5 bases at its end and J loses 4 bases; junction bases beyond the gene matches: 5. Including cysteine and phenylalanine, the CDR3 has 15 amino acids. The only DNA kept is the CDR3, 45 bases in frame from the first base. The clonotype originates from a female donor with luminal breast cancer. Sequencing was carried out using sorted memory Tregs from a lymph node. Sample cell subset or site, as interpreted from the label and publication: CD45RA-negative sorted CD4+ T cells (memory Tconv or effector/memory Treg). The rearranged chain carries TRBV6-5 and TRBJ2-1, and TRBD1 matches 10 of the central bases. The DNA is as follows: TGTGCCAGCAGTGAGGGACAGGGGAGTTACAATGAGCAGTTCTTC. This translates into CASSEGQGSYNEQFF.